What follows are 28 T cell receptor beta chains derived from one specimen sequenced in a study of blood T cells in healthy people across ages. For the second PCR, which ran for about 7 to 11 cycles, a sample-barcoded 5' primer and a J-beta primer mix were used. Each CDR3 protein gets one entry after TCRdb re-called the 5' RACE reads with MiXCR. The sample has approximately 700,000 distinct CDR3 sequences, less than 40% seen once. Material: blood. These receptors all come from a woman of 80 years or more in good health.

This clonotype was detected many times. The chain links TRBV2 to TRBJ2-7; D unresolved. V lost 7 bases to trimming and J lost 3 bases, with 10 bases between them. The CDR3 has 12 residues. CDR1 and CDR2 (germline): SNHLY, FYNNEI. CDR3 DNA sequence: TGTGCCAGCAAAGGCGACCTCTACGAGCAGTACTTC. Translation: CASKGDLYEQYF. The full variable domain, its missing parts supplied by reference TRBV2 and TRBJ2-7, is EPEVTQTPSHQVTQMGQEVILRCVPISNHLYFYWYRQILGQKVEFLVSFYNNEISEKSEIFDDQFSVERPDGSNFTLKIRSTKLEDSAMYFCASKGDLYEQYFGPGTRLTVT.

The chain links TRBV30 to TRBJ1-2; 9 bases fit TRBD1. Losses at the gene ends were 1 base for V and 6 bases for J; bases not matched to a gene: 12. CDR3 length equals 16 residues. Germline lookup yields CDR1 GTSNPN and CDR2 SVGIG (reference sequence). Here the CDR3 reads CAWSGARQGVRDGYTF. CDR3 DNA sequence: TGTGCCTGGAGTGGAGCTCGACAGGGGGTAAGGGATGGCTACACCTTC.

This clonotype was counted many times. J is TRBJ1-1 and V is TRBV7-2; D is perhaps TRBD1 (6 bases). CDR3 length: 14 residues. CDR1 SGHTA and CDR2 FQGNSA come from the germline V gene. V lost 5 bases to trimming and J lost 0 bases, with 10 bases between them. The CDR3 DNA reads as TGTGCCAGCAGCCCCGGGGGCATGAACACTGAAGCTTTCTTT. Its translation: CASSPGGMNTEAFF.

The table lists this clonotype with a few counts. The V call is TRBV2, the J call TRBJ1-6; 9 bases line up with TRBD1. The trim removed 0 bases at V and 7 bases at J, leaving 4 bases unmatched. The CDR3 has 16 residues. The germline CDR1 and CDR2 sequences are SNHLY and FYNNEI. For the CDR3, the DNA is TGTGCCAGCAGTGAAGCCCGACAGGGGGGCAATTCACCCCTCCACTTT. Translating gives CASSEARQGGNSPLHF.

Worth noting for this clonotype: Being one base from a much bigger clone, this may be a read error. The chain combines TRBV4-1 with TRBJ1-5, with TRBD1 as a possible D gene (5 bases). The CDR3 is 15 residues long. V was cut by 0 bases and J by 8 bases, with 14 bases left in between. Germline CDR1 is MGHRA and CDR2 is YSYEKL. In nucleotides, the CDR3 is TGCGCCAGCAGCCAAGATGGGGGAGCTGGTAAGCCCCAGCATTTT. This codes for CASSQDGGAGKPQHF.

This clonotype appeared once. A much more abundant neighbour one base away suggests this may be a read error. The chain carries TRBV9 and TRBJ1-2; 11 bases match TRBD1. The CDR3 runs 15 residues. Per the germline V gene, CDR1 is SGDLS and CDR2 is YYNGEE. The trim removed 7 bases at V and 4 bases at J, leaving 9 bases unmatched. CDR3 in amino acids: CASGTRTGGVYGYTF. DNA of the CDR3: TGTGCCAGCGGCACCCGGACAGGGGGCGTCTATGGCTACACCTTC.

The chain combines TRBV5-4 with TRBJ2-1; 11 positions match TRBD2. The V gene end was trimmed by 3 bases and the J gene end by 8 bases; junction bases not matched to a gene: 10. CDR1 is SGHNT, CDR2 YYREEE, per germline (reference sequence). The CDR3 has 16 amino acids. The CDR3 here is CASSWGSGGAADEQFF. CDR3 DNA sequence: TGTGCCAGCAGCTGGGGTAGCGGGGGGGCCGCAGATGAGCAGTTCTTC.

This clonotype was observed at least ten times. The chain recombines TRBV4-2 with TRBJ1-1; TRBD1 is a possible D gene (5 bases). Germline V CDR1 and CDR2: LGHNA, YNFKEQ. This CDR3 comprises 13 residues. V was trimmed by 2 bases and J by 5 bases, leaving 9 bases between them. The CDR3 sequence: CASSQSGGTEAFF. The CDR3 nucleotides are TGTGCCAGCAGCCAATCGGGGGGGACTGAAGCTTTCTTT.

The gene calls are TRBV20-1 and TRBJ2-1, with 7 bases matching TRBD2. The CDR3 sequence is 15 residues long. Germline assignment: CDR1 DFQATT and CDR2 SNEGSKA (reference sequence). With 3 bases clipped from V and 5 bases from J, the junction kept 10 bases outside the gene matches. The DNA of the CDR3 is TGCAGTGCTAGGGGGGGGAGGCGGCCCAACAATGAGCAGTTCTTC. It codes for CSARGGRRPNNEQFF.

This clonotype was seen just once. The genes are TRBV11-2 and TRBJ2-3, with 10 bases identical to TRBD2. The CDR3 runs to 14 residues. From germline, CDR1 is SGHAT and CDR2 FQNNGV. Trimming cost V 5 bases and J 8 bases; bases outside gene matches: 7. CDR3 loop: CASSQEASGGTQYF. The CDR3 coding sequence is TGTGCCAGCAGCCAAGAGGCTAGCGGGGGTACGCAGTATTTT.

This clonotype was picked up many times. This chain's CDR3 is CASSGTGSSSYGYTF. CDR3 nucleotide sequence: TGTGCCAGCAGTGGGACAGGGTCGAGCAGCTATGGCTACACCTTC. This chain links TRBV6-6 with TRBJ1-2; TRBD1 agrees at 9 bases. The germline CDR1 and CDR2 sequences are MNHNY and SVGAGI (reference sequence). Germline trimming cut 5 bases from V and 4 bases from J; bases unmatched to any gene: 8. The CDR3 is 15 residues long.

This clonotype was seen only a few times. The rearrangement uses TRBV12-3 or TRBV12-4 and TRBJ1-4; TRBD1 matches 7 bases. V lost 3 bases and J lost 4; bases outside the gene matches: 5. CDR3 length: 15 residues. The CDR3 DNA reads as TGTGCCAGCAGTTTGGCGACAGGGCTTAATGAAAAACTGTTTTTT. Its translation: CASSLATGLNEKLFF.

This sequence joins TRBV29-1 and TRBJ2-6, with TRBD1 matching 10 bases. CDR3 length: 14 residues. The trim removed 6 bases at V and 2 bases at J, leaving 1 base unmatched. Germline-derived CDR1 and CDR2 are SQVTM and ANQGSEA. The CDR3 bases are TGCAGCGTGGGACAGGGGACTGGGGCCAACGTCCTGACTTTC. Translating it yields CSVGQGTGANVLTF.

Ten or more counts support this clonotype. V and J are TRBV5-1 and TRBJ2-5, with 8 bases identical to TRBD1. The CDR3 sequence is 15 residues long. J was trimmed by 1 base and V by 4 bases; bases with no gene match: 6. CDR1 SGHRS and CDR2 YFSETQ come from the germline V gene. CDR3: CASSVYTGGQETQYF. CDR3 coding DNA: TGCGCCAGCAGCGTCTATACAGGGGGCCAAGAGACCCAGTACTTC.

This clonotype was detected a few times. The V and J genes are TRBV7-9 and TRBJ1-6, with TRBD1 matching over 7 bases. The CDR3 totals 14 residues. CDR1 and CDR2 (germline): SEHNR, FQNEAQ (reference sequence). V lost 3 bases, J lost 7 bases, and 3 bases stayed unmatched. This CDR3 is CASSFGRGNSPLHF. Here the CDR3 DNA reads TGTGCCAGCAGCTTTGGCAGGGGGAATTCACCCCTCCACTTT.

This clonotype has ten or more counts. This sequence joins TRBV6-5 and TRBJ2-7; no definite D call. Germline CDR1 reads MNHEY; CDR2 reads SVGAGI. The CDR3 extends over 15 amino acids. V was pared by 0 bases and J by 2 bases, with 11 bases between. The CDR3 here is CASSYSTGGTYEQYF. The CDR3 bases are TGTGCCAGCAGTTACTCGACGGGCGGCACCTACGAGCAGTACTTC.

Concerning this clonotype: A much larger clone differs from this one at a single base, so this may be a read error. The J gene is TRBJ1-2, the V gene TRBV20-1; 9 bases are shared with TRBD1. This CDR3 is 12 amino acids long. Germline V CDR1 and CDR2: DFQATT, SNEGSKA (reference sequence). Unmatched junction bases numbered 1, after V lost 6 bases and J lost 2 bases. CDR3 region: CSAGTGNYGYTF. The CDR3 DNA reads TGCAGTGCCGGGACAGGGAACTATGGCTACACCTTC.

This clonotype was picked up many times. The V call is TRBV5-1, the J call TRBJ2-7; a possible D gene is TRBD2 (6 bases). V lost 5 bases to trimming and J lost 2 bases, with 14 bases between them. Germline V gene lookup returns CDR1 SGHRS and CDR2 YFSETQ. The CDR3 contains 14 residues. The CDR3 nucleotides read TGCGCCAGCAGGCCTCTAGCGAATACCTACGAGCAGTACTTC. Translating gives CASRPLANTYEQYF.

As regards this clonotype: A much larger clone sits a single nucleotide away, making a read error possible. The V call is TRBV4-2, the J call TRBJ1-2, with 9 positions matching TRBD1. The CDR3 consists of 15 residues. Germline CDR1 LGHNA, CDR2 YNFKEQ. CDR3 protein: CASSQVKGTGNGHTF. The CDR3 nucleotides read TGTGCCAGCAGCCAAGTAAAGGGGACAGGGAATGGCCACACCTTC.

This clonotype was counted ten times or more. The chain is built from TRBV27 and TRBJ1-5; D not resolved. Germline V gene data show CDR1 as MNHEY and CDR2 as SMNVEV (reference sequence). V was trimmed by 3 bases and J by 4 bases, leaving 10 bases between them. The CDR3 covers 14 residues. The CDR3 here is CASSFGSGNQPQHF. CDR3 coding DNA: TGTGCCAGCAGTTTCGGGTCCGGGAATCAGCCCCAGCATTTT.

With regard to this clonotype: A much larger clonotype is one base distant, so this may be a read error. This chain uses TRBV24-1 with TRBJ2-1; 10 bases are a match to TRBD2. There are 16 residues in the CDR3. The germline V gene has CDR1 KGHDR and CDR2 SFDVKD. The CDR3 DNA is TGTGCCACCAGTGATTATCTAGCGGGGGCCTACAGTGAGCAGTTCTTC. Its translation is CATSDYLAGAYSEQFF.

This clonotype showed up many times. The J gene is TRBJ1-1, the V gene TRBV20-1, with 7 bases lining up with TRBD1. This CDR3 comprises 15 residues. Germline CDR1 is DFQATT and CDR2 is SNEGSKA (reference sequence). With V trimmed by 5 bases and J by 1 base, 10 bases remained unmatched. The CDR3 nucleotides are TGCAGTGCTCCCTTGACAGGGCTTCGGAACACTGAAGCTTTCTTT. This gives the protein CSAPLTGLRNTEAFF.

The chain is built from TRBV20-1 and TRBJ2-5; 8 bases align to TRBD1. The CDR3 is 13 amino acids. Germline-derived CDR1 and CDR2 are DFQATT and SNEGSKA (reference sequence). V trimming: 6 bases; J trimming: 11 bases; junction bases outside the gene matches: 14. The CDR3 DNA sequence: TGCAGTGCAACCGGGACAGGTTCGGGGGAGCAGTACTTC. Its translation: CSATGTGSGEQYF.

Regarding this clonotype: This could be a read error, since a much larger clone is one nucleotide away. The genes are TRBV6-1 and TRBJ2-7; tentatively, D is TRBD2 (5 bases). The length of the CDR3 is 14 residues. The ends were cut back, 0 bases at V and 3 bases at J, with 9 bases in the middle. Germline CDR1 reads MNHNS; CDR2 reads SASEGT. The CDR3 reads CASSEAWTLYEQYF. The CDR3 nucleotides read TGTGCCAGCAGTGAAGCGTGGACTCTCTACGAGCAGTACTTC.

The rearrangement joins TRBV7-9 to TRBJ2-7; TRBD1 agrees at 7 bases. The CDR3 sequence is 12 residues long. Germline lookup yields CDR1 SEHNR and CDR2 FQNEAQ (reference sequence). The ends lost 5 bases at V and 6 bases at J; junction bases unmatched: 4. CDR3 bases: TGTGCCAGCAGCAGGACAGGAACCGAGCAGTACTTC. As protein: CASSRTGTEQYF.

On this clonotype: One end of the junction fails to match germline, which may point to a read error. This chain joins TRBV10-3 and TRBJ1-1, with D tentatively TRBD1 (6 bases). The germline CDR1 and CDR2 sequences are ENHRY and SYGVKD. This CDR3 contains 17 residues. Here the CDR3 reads CATSSRGGRGQNTEAFF. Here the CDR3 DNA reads TGTGCCACCAGTAGCCGAGGCGGGCGGGGACAGAACACTGAAGCTTTCTTT.

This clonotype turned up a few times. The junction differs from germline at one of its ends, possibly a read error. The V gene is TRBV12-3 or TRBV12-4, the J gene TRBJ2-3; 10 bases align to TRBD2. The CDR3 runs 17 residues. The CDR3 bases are TGTGCCAGCACCCGGGTTAGCGGGGGGTTTAGCACAGATGCGCAGTATTTT. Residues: CASTRVSGGFSTDAQYF.

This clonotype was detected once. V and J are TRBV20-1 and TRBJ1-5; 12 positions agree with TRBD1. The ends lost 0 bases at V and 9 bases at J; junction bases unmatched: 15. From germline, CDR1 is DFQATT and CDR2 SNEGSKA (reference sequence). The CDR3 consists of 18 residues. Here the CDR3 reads CSARDGLRDRGRGGPQHF. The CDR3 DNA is TGCAGTGCTAGAGATGGGCTGAGGGACAGGGGGCGAGGGGGGCCCCAGCATTTT.